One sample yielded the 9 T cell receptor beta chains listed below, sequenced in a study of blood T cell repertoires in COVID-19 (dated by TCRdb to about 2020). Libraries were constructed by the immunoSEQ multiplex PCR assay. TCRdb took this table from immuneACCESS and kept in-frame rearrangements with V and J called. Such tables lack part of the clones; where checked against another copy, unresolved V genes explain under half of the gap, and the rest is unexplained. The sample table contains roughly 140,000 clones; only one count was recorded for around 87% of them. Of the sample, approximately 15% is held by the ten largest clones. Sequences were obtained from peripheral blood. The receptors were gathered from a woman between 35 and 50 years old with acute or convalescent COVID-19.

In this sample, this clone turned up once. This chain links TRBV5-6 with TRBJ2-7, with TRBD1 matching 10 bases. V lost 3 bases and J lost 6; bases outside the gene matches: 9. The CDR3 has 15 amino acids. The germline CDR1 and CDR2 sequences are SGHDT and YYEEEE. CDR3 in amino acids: CASSSSGTGEAEQYF. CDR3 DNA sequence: TGTGCCAGCAGCTCCTCGGGGACAGGGGAAGCCGAGCAGTACTTC.

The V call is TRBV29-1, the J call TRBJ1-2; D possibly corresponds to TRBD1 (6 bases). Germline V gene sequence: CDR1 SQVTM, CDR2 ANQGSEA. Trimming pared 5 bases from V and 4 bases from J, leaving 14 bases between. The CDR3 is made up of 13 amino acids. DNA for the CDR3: TGCAGCGTTACAGGGATGTCTAGCTATGGCTACACCTTC. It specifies CSVTGMSSYGYTF.

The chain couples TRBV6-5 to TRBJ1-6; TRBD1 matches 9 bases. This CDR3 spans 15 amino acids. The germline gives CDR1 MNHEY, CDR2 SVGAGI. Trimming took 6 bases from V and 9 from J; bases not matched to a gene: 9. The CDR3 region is CASSHRGQRGSPLHF. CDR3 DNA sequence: TGTGCCAGCAGCCACAGGGGGCAAAGGGGTTCACCCCTCCACTTT.

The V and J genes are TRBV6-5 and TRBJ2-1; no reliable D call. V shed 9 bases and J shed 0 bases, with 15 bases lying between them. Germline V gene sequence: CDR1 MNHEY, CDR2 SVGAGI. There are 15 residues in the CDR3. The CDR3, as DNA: TGTGCCAGTGACGACTTTTCTATCTCCTACAATGAGCAGTTCTTC. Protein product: CASDDFSISYNEQFF.

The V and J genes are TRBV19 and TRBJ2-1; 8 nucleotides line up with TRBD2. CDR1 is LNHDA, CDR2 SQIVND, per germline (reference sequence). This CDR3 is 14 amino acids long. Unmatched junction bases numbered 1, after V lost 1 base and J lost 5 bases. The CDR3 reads CASSIAGGDNEQFF. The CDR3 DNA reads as TGTGCCAGTAGTATAGCGGGGGGGGACAATGAGCAGTTCTTC.

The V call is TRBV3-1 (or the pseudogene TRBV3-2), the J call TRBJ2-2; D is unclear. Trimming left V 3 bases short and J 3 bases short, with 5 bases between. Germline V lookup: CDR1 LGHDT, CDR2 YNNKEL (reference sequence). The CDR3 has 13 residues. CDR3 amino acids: CASSHLDTGELFF. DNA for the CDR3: TGTGCCAGCAGCCACCTTGACACCGGGGAGCTGTTTTTT.

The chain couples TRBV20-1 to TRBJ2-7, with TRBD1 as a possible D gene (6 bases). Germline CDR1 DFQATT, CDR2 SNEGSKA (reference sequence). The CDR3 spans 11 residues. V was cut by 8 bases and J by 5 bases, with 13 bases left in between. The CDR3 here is CSLKQGHEQYF. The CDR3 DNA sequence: TGCAGTCTGAAACAGGGCCACGAGCAGTACTTC.

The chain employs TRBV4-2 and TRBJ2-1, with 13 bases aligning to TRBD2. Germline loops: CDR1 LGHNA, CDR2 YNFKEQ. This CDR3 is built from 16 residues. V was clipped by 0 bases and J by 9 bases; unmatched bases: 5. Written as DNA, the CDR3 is TGTGCCAGCAGCCAAGATACTAGCGGGAGGGCCGGTGAGCAGTTCTTC. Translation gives CASSQDTSGRAGEQFF.

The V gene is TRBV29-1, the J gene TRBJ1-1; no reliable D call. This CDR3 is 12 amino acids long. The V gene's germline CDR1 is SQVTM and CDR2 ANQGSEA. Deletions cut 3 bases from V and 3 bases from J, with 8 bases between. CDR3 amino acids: CSVDLAYTEAFF. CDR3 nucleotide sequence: TGCAGCGTTGACTTGGCTTACACTGAAGCTTTCTTT.